The clone carrying this T cell receptor beta chain appeared a few times. The antigen is undetermined. The V end was cut by 1 base, the J end by 9 bases, with 16 bases between. Germline lookup yields CDR1 MGHRA and CDR2 YSYEKL. This CDR3 contains 15 residues. This sample is drawn from a study of cytomegalovirus exposure and HLA in healthy donors. Both 60 Vbeta primers and 13 Jbeta primers went into the PCR. Using immunoSEQ multiplex PCR, the repertoire was profiled, and TCRdb retains in-frame clones only, with some absent. Of some 160,000 clones in the sample, around 70% were seen once. Points from the study as a whole: It was approximately 150 TCR beta chains that were listed as cytomegalovirus-associated. Reportedly, diagnosis of cytomegalovirus status by the classifier showed high specificity and sensitivity. In a later analysis, a genetic analysis reported fewer productive-TCR N-insertions in an Asian-associated ancestry cluster than the cohort average.

The source is a man aged 35-49 years in good health and CMV-seronegative. What was sequenced was PBMCs. The chain links TRBV4-1 to TRBJ1-5; D possibly corresponds to TRBD1 (6 bases). Here the CDR3 reads CASSQVPTGLSPQHF. The CDR3 DNA reads TGCGCCAGCAGCCAAGTTCCGACAGGCCTATCGCCCCAGCATTTT.